The TCR beta chain under discussion was sequenced for a study of monozygotic twins with inflammatory bowel disease. The CDR3 extends over 17 amino acids. There were eight separate reactions per sample in which cDNA was made. UMIs that included a 6-nucleotide sample barcode were added by template switching, which took place during cDNA synthesis. TCRdb reanalyzed the 5' RACE reads, giving one entry per CDR3 protein sequence and no DNA. The sample has approximately 400,000 distinct CDR3 sequences. The study, taken as a whole, reports: Among IBD patients, TCRbeta diversity (inverse Simpson) was lower than in healthy co-twins. IBD patients share fewer clonotypes with other people than healthy twins do, especially with disease activity.

For this clonotype: Its antigen is not identified.

The sequenced material came from blood. The V and J genes are TRBV12-3 or TRBV12-4 and TRBJ1-2; TCRdb indicates TRBD1, and absent DNA this call remains unverified. This sequence was found in a human donor with ulcerative colitis or Crohn's disease, or a healthy co-twin of an affected twin (not recorded which). The CDR3: CASSLAPVGRKVYGYTF.